These 9 T cell receptor beta chains were all obtained from the same sample, sequenced in a study. Tregs were sorted as CD4+CD25+CD127-/low cells. One entry per CDR3 protein, called by TCRdb with MiXCR from the 5' RACE reads. The sample holds 9,500 to 15,000 distinct CDR3 sequences, approximately 50% seen once. The specimen sequenced was tumor-infiltrating Tregs sorted from the breast tumor. The source of these receptors is a female donor with breast cancer.

This clonotype has just a few counts. The chain combines TRBV20-1 with TRBJ2-5; 12 nucleotides agree with TRBD2. Per the germline V gene, CDR1 is DFQATT and CDR2 is SNEGSKA (reference sequence). J was trimmed by 5 bases and V by 1 base; bases with no gene match: 8. The CDR3 is 16 amino acids. CDR3 sequence (DNA): TGCAGTGCTAGAGCTGGTCTAGCGGGAGGGCGTGAGACCCAGTACTTC. It encodes CSARAGLAGGRETQYF.

This chain uses TRBV12-3 or TRBV12-4 with TRBJ1-6, with D unresolved. The V end lost 10 bases, the J end lost 7 bases, and 17 bases lay between the germline ends. The CDR3 loop spans 14 amino acids. In nucleotides, the CDR3 is TGTGCCACTAAACTCGGGGATCGGAATTCACCCCTCCACTTT. This encodes CATKLGDRNSPLHF.

The rearrangement uses TRBV12-3 or TRBV12-4 and TRBJ2-5; D not certain. This CDR3 has 13 residues. The V end was cut by 3 bases, the J end by 5 bases, with 10 bases between. In DNA, the CDR3 is TGTGCCAGCAGTTTTAGATCAGAGGAGACCCAGTACTTC. Translating it yields CASSFRSEETQYF.

CDR3: CASTLTTGTTEAFF. CDR3 coding DNA: TGTGCCAGCACCCTCACGACAGGGACGACTGAAGCTTTCTTT. This chain links TRBV12-3 or TRBV12-4 with TRBJ1-1; 7 bases are a match to TRBD1. Losses at the gene ends were 7 bases for V and 5 bases for J; bases not matched to a gene: 10. The CDR3 contains 14 residues.

This clonotype was seen more than once but under ten times. The V call is TRBV11-3, the J call TRBJ2-7; TRBD1 is a possible D gene (5 bases). Trimming removed 5 bases at V and 4 bases at J, with 12 bases between. The germline V gene encodes CDR1 SGHNT and CDR2 YENEEA. The CDR3 consists of 13 residues. CDR3 sequence (DNA): TGTGCCAGCAGCCCAGAGCAGGGTTACGAGCAGTACTTC. It specifies CASSPEQGYEQYF.

This clonotype was detected only a few times. This chain uses TRBV3-1 with TRBJ1-3; the D is unclear. The germline V gene encodes CDR1 LGHDT and CDR2 YNNKEL (reference sequence). With 2 bases removed from V and 11 bases from J, the gap between germline ends came to 10 bases. CDR3 length equals 12 residues. CDR3 protein: CASSQILGAIYF. In DNA, the CDR3 is TGTGCCAGCAGCCAAATCCTTGGCGCCATATATTTT.

This clonotype showed up just a few times. This chain connects TRBV4-3 to TRBJ1-2; the match to TRBD1 covers 10 bases. The ends lost 2 bases at V and 8 bases at J; junction bases unmatched: 11. This CDR3 is 16 amino acids long. Germline-derived CDR1 and CDR2 are LGHNA and YSLEER. CDR3 residues: CASSQSPGTGVEGYTF. The CDR3 DNA reads TGCGCCAGCAGCCAATCCCCCGGGACAGGGGTTGAAGGCTACACCTTC.

This clonotype was picked up one time. This chain links TRBV20-1 with TRBJ2-7; no clear D gene. The CDR3 contains 12 residues. Germline CDR1 DFQATT, CDR2 SNEGSKA (reference sequence). With 3 bases removed from V and 4 bases from J, the gap between germline ends came to 10 bases. In DNA, the CDR3 is TGCAGTGCTAGTATGCAAGAGTACGAGCAGTACTTC. This encodes CSASMQEYEQYF.

This rearrangement joins TRBV3-1 to TRBJ1-5, with a weak D call TRBD1 (6 bases). Germline V gives CDR1 LGHDT, CDR2 YNNKEL (reference sequence). V shed 1 base and J shed 3 bases, with 10 bases lying between them. The CDR3 is 15 amino acids. The CDR3 DNA follows: TGTGCCAGCAGCCAAGTGCAGGGGCTCAATCAGCCCCAGCATTTT. It yields the protein CASSQVQGLNQPQHF.